This TCR beta chain originates from a study of blood T cell repertoires in COVID-19. In the original analysis: Reference gene primer amplification gave estimated nucleated cell counts. Clones were sequenced by immunoSEQ multiplex PCR, and TCRdb holds only the in-frame ones, with some missing. The DNA was the basis for D and trimming; V, J and clone size are from that table. The profile covers roughly 230,000 clones, with roughly 80% appearing a single time and about 8% taken by the ten largest. CDR1 and CDR2 from the germline V gene are SGHTA and FQGNSA. The CDR3 runs to 14 residues. Trimming left V 1 base short and J 2 bases short, with 3 bases between.

This sequence originates from an elderly woman with acute or convalescent COVID-19. Sequences were obtained from peripheral blood. This chain links TRBV7-2 with TRBJ2-6, with unresolved D. CDR3 coding DNA: TGTGCCAGCAGCTTAGTCGCTGGGGCCAACGTCCTGACTTTC. Amino acid sequence: CASSLVAGANVLTF.